This T cell receptor beta chain emerged from a study of T-cell memory formation after mild COVID-19. Via MiXCR, TCRdb re-called the 5' RACE reads, giving one row per CDR3 protein. This sample has roughly 45,000 distinct CDR3 sequences, with roughly 27% found just once. This clonotype was picked up a small number of times. The CDR3 sequence is 12 residues long. V dropped 1 base and J dropped 8 bases, with 6 bases sitting between them. CDR1 and CDR2 (germline): SEHNR, FQNEAQ (reference sequence). The sample comprised PBMCs or a T cell subset sorted from them (not recorded which). The clonotype originates from a man younger than 35 who had mild COVID-19 (a few samples of this study predate the infection). Cell type and time point are not known. V is TRBV7-9 and J is TRBJ2-1, with no clear D. The DNA for the CDR3 is TGTGCCAGCAGCTTAGGGGTGGATGAGCAGTTCTTC. Its protein product is CASSLGVDEQFF.